This T cell receptor (beta chain) is from a study of T cells in Graves' hyperthyroidism and ophthalmopathy. Researchers amplified the TCR beta CDR3 regions from RNA transcripts. The HTBI primer set served for first-round RT-PCR of the TCR CDR3. Via MiXCR, TCRdb re-called the multiplex PCR reads, giving one row per CDR3 protein. The table includes roughly 530,000 distinct CDR3 sequences, approximately 17% detected once. This CDR3 contains 13 residues. Germline V gives CDR1 SEHNR, CDR2 FQNEAQ (reference sequence). V was cut by 5 bases and J by 4 bases, with 9 bases left in between. Together with thyroid ultrasound, orbital computed tomography, serum thyroxine and TRAb, clinical symptoms were used for diagnoses. From more than 9 ml of fresh peripheral blood, PBMCs were isolated.

The sample consisted of blood. The clonotype originates from a woman aged 18-29 years with Graves' ophthalmopathy. The chain carries TRBV7-9 and TRBJ2-1; possibly TRBD1 for D (5 bases). The CDR3 here is CASSVTEYNEQFF. The CDR3 nucleotides are TGTGCCAGCAGCGTGACAGAGTACAATGAGCAGTTCTTC.